The present T cell receptor beta chain was sequenced within a study of shared clonotypes between healthy human individuals (dated by TCRdb to 2018 to 2021). Some background on the complete study: The cohort included a few men and a couple of women between 18 and 49 years of age. For each donor, three plates each were used for CD4 naive and CD4 memory, two plates were used for CD8 naive, and one plate was used for CD8 memory. The study deeply sequenced blood TCR repertoires of five healthy adults to estimate repertoire size and the extent of clonotype sharing between individuals. Different laboratories and diverse techniques were used to prepare libraries and sequence TCR repertoires, to increase sequencing depth and limit assay-specific biases. Between about 0.8 and 9.5 billion PBMCs per donor were obtained by leukapheresis.

CDR3 length: 15 amino acids, cysteine to phenylalanine. Left in the record is the CDR3 DNA by itself, 45 bases read in frame from the first base. Trimming takes 6 bases off V and 3 bases off J; junction bases not matched to a gene: 11. The germline V gene sets CDR1 to MDHEN and CDR2 to SYDVKM. The donors were healthy, HIV-negative adults who had no recently reported acute infections or vaccinations. Every donor was a Caucasian adult residing in Nashville, Tennessee, USA. CD4+ T cells were enriched by magnetic negative selection, after which naive cells were positively selected on CD45RA and the negative fraction was taken as the memory subset. After blood collection by leukapheresis, PBMCs were isolated using Ficoll-Histopaque density gradient centrifugation and then cryopreserved in the vapor phase of liquid nitrogen. Analytical flow cytometry was used to check the purity and quantity of each magnetically sorted T cell population. Genomic DNA was isolated from every sorted fraction and measured by UV absorbance on a Nanodrop 2000c.

Notes on this clone: It lacks a known antigen. Qualities for individual bases were not recorded, and no much larger clone is one base off.

General study outcomes and caveats: Compared with non-shared clonotypes, clonotypes shared by all four sorted-subset donors had higher generation probabilities. Around 5% of naive CD4, around 3.6% of naive CD8, 2% to 2.5% of memory CD4, and about 0.4% of memory CD8 clonotypes were shared across a few donors. Sampling was limited to blood, and TCR repertoires in tissue likely differ from TCR repertoires in blood. Incomplete sequencing was indicated by rarefaction of sorted-subset datasets, despite the large sequencing depth. Estimated clonotype richness was generally larger for naive than for memory subsets. Pairwise subsampling led to the expectation that sequencing depth would affect the degree of clonotype sharing among donors. The genetic and exposure-history diversity represented was limited by the small number of donors.

Using the deep immunoSEQ assay, multiplex PCR amplified TCR CDR3 regions from genomic DNA. Extracted genomic DNA from each cell subset was spread evenly across all wells of several immunoSEQ 96-well plates, with each plate serving as a replicate. For sorted subsets, approximately 190 ng genomic DNA, equal to tens of thousands of T cell genomes, was loaded into each replicate PCR. The purified libraries were quantified using a Qubit 3.0 fluorometer, sized with a Bioanalyzer 2100, and then quantified again using the KAPA Library Quantification kit. A separate single-read 150-cycle Illumina NextSeq 550 flow cell was used to sequence each immunoSEQ 96-well plate. The authors' pipeline ran thus. Because the immunoSEQ output included only junctional sequences and no quality scores, the filtering could not be the same as the filtering used for full-length reads. To assign V/J genes and CDR3, sequences were annotated against IMGT germline references using PyIR, a Python wrapper for IgBLAST v1.9. Reads were removed for weak V/J assignments (E-value above 1e-6), missing CDR3, stop codons, out-of-frame junctions, or ambiguous translated residues. V3J clonotypes were defined by identical inferred V gene, J gene, and CDR3 amino acid sequence. To compute the percentage overlap between repertoires, the number of shared unique clonotypes was divided by the size of the smaller repertoire. Repertoire richness was assessed with RTK rarefaction, the Chao1 estimator, and Recon v2.1 estimates of unobserved clonotypes. OLGA was used to compute generation probabilities for all TCRbeta clonotypes that the gDNA method yielded from four donors. This immuneACCESS table, as held by TCRdb, lists in-frame sequences with V and J called but not all clones. Of the missing ones, under half trace to an unresolved V gene in checked studies; the others have no known cause. The V and J calls and clone size are taken from that table; D and trimming were inferred from the DNA. The sample yields 550,000 to 700,000 clones; around three quarters were counted once. Around 1.7% of the sample is taken by the ten largest.

Sequenced sample: memory CD4+ T cells sorted from blood. This sample's cell subset or site label indicates: CD45RA-negative fraction. The sequence is built from TRBV28 and TRBJ2-7, with 7 bases matching TRBD2. The receptor was isolated from a woman aged 25 to 39 in good health. For the CDR3, the sequence is CASREGQGGVYEQYF. The DNA reads as follows: TGTGCCAGCAGAGAAGGGCAGGGAGGGGTCTACGAGCAGTACTTC.